This T cell receptor beta chain came from a study of T cell responses to AZD1222 COVID-19 vaccine. A note on this clone: The antigen is not known.

The repertoire was sequenced with immunoSEQ multiplex PCR; TCRdb's copy has only in-frame clones and lacks some. The profile shows approximately 160,000 clones, approximately 89% of them singletons. Germline CDR1 reads MNHEY; CDR2 reads SMNVEV (reference sequence). This CDR3 region has 17 residues. With V trimmed by 5 bases and J by 0 bases, 10 bases remained unmatched. Study-level points and caveats: Among spike-specific TCRs, nearly half reportedly target unmutated variant regions. White British people made up most donors, females outnumbered males, and clonal diversity was possibly underestimated.

This clonotype originated in an adult in good health. The rearrangement joins TRBV27 to TRBJ2-4; TRBD2 matches 7 bases. Material: peripheral blood, obtained on day 0 of AZD1222 vaccination. Here the CDR3 DNA reads TGTGCCAGCAGTACCCTCTTGAGCGGGGTAGCCAAAAACATTCAGTACTTC. Its protein product is CASSTLLSGVAKNIQYF.